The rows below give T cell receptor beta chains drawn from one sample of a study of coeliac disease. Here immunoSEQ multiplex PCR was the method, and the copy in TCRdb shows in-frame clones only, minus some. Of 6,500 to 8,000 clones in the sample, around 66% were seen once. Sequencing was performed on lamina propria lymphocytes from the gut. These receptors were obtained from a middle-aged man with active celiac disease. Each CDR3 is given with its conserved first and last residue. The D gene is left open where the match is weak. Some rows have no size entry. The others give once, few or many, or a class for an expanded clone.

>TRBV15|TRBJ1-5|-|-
CATSSRGNQPQHF
TGTGCCACCAGCTCGAGGGGCAATCAGCCCCAGCATTTT
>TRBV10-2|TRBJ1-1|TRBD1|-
CASRDRGFLDTEAFF
TGCGCCAGCAGGGACAGGGGTTTTTTAGACACTGAAGCTTTCTTT
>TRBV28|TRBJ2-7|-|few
CASSNRPLSSYEQYF
TGTGCCAGCAGTAACAGGCCCTTGAGCTCCTACGAGCAGTACTTC
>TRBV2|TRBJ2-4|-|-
CASSGPGVGNIQYF
TGTGCCAGCAGTGGTCCAGGGGTGGGAAACATTCAGTACTTC
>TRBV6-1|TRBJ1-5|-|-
CASSPQGSNQPQHF
TGTGCCAGCAGTCCTCAGGGCAGCAATCAGCCCCAGCATTTT
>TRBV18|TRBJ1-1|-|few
CASSPQGRLNTEAFF
TGTGCCAGCTCACCCCAGGGGCGATTGAACACTGAAGCTTTCTTT
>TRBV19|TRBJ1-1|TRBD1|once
CASSTQPGQGNTEAFF
TGTGCCAGTAGTACACAACCGGGACAGGGTAACACTGAAGCTTTCTTT
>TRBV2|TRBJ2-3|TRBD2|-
CATPRAVAGEVTQYF
TGTGCCACCCCCCGGGCAGTAGCGGGAGAGGTTACGCAGTATTTT
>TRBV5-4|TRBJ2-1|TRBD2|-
CASSLALSSGSHEQFF
TGTGCCAGCAGCTTGGCCCTCTCTAGCGGGAGCCATGAGCAGTTCTTC
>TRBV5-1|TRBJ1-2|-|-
CASSYDIYYGYTF
TGCGCCAGCAGCTATGACATTTACTATGGCTACACCTTC
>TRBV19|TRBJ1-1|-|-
CASSASPIIRKMNTEAFF
TGTGCCAGTAGTGCATCACCCATCATCAGGAAAATGAACACTGAAGCTTTCTTT
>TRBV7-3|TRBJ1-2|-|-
CASSSGANYGYTF
TGTGCCAGCTCCTCCGGGGCTAACTATGGCTACACCTTC
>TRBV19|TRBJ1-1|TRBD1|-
CASSRQGPTSRTEAFF
TGTGCCAGTAGTCGACAGGGCCCGACCTCTAGGACTGAAGCTTTCTTT
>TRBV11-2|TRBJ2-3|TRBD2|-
CASSLEASGRTDTQYF
TGTGCCAGCAGCTTAGAGGCTAGCGGGAGAACAGATACGCAGTATTTT
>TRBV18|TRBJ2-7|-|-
CASSTELASLYEQYF
TGTGCCAGCTCAACAGAACTAGCAAGTCTCTACGAGCAGTACTTC
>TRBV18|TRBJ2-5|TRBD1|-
CASSPDRGRRETQYF
TGTGCCAGCTCACCCGACAGGGGGCGGAGGGAGACCCAGTACTTC
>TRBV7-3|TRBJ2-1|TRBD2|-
CASSPTPTSVGNEQFF
TGTGCCAGCAGCCCCACCCCGACTAGCGTCGGAAATGAGCAGTTCTTC
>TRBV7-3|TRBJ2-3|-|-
CASSLTPNSPDTQYF
TGTGCCAGCAGCTTAACGCCCAACAGCCCCGATACGCAGTATTTT
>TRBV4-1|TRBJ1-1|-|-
CASSQVKDSNTEAFF
TGCGCCAGCAGCCAAGTCAAGGACAGTAACACTGAAGCTTTCTTT
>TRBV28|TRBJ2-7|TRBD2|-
CASSPGTSGSHEQYF
TGTGCCAGCAGTCCGGGGACTAGCGGGAGCCACGAGCAGTACTTC
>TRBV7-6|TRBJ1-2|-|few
CASSPGEGYYGYTF
TGTGCCAGCAGCCCCGGGGAGGGGTACTATGGCTACACCTTC
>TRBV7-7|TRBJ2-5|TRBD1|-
CASSLGTVSMAQYF
TGTGCTAGCAGCTTGGGGACAGTGTCGATGGCCCAGTACTTC
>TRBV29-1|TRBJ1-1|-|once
CSAVRGGSKNTEAFF
TGCAGCGCCGTACGGGGGGGTAGTAAGAACACTGAAGCTTTCTTT
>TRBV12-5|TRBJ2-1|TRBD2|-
CASGLVIAGGAYNEQFF
TGTGCTAGTGGTTTGGTAATAGCGGGAGGGGCCTACAATGAGCAGTTCTTC
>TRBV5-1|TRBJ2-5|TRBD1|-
CASSGQGQETQYF
TGCGCCAGCAGCGGACAGGGACAAGAGACCCAGTACTTC
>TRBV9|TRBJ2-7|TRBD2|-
CASSVGLRTSWPYEQYF
TGTGCCAGCAGCGTAGGGCTACGGACTAGCTGGCCCTACGAGCAGTACTTC
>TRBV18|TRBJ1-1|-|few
CASSDFMGATEAFF
TGTGCCAGCTCAGATTTTATGGGGGCCACTGAAGCTTTCTTT
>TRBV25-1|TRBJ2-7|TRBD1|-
CASQGGTGVGYEQYF
TGTGCCAGCCAGGGTGGGACAGGGGTGGGCTACGAGCAGTACTTC
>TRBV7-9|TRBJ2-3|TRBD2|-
CASSLISGALTDTQYF
TGTGCCAGCAGCCTCATAAGCGGGGCCCTCACAGATACGCAGTATTTT
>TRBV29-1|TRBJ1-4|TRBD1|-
CSAYRGVTNEKLFF
TGCAGCGCCTACAGGGGAGTCACTAATGAAAAACTGTTTTTT
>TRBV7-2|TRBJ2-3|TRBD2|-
CASSLLAGVPDTQYF
TGTGCCAGCAGCTTATTAGCGGGAGTCCCAGATACGCAGTATTTT
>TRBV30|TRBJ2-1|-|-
CAWSGGLDYNEQFF
TGTGCCTGGAGTGGAGGACTCGACTACAATGAGCAGTTCTTC
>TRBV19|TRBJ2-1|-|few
CASSITREQFF
TGTGCCAGTAGTATTACCAGGGAGCAGTTCTTC
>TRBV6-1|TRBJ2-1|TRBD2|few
CASSEVSGLAGGYYNEQFF
TGTGCCAGCAGTGAAGTCTCGGGACTAGCGGGGGGTTACTACAATGAGCAGTTCTTC
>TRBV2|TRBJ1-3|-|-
CASSGEAFSGNTIYF
TGTGCCAGCAGTGGAGAGGCCTTCTCTGGAAACACCATATATTTT
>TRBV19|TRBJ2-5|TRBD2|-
CASSTGLAREQYF
TGTGCCAGTAGTACTGGACTAGCGCGGGAGCAGTACTTC
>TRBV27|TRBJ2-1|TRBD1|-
CASSLFKGQAEFF
TGTGCCAGCAGTTTATTCAAGGGACAGGCGGAGTTCTTC
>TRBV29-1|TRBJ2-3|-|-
CSVNTRPGDTQYF
TGCAGCGTCAACACACGCCCCGGGGATACGCAGTATTTT
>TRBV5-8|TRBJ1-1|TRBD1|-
CASRSTGGRNTEAFF
TGTGCCAGCAGATCGACAGGGGGTAGGAACACTGAAGCTTTCTTT
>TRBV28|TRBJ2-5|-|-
CASSLSGRAQETQYF
TGTGCCAGCAGTTTATCGGGCAGGGCCCAAGAGACCCAGTACTTC
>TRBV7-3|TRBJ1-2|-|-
CASSGSEGGYTF
TGTGCCAGCAGCGGCTCGGAGGGTGGCTACACCTTC
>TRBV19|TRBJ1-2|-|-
CASSLPSGLRGDGYTF
TGTGCCAGTAGTCTTCCCTCGGGACTCCGAGGCGATGGCTACACCTTC
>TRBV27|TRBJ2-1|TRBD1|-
CASSFFLTGNPYNEQFF
TGTGCCAGCAGTTTTTTCTTGACAGGGAATCCCTACAATGAGCAGTTCTTC
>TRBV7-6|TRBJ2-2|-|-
CASSFRGNTGELFF
TGTGCCAGCAGCTTTCGGGGAAACACCGGGGAGCTGTTTTTT
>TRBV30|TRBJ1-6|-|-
CAWDQVRSGSLHF
TGTGCCTGGGACCAGGTTAGGAGCGGTTCCCTCCACTTT
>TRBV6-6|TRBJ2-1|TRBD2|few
CASSYGSGRSNEQFF
TGTGCCAGCAGTTACGGTAGCGGGAGATCCAATGAGCAGTTCTTC
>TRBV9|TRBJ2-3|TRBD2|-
CASSGRGLAVTDTQYF
TGTGCCAGCAGCGGCCGGGGACTAGCGGTCACAGATACGCAGTATTTT
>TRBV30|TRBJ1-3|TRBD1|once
CAWSVRQGFGNTIYF
TGTGCCTGGAGTGTGCGACAGGGGTTTGGAAACACCATATATTTT
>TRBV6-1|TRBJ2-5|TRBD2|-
CASRAGGPGETQYF
TGTGCCAGCAGAGCGGGAGGGCCGGGGGAGACCCAGTACTTC
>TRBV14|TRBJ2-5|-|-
CASSFLSETQYF
TGTGCCAGCAGCTTCCTGTCAGAGACCCAGTACTTC
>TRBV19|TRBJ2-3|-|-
CASSSLGSDTQYF
TGTGCCAGTAGTAGCCTCGGTTCAGATACGCAGTATTTT
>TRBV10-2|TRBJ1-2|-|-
CASSESRGARGYTF
TGCGCCAGCAGTGAGTCCCGGGGGGCGCGTGGCTACACCTTC
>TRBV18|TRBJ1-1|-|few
CASSPSAGSEAFF
TGTGCCAGCTCACCATCCGCAGGGTCTGAAGCTTTCTTT
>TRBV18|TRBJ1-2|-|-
CASSPEGYGYTF
TGTGCCAGCTCACCCGAGGGCTATGGCTACACCTTC
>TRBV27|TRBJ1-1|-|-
CASSSGLNTEAFF
TGTGCCAGCAGTTCGGGACTGAATACTGAAGCTTTCTTT
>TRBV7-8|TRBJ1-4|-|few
CASSSPTADEKLFF
TGTGCCAGCAGTTCCCCCACAGCGGATGAAAAACTGTTTTTT
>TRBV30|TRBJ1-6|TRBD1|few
CAWSRGTEDSPLHF
TGTGCCTGGAGTAGGGGGACAGAAGATTCACCCCTCCACTTT